This entry lists 31 T cell receptor beta chains sequenced from one sample in a study of cytomegalovirus exposure and HLA in healthy donors. The repertoire was sequenced with immunoSEQ multiplex PCR; TCRdb's copy has only in-frame clones and lacks some. The sample contains about 150,000 clones, roughly 90% of which appear only once. Sequencing input: PBMCs. Receptors were obtained from a man aged 18 to 29 in good health and CMV-seropositive.

The chain has TRBV7-2 and TRBJ1-6; 7 bases align to TRBD1. V lost 5 bases to trimming and J lost 6 bases; unmatched junction nucleotides: 10. The CDR3 length is 16 residues. The germline V gene encodes CDR1 SGHTA and CDR2 FQGNSA. CDR3 DNA sequence: TGTGCCAGCAGCCGTACCTCGGGACAGCTTAATTCACCCCTCCACTTT. It specifies CASSRTSGQLNSPLHF.

This sequence joins TRBV13 and TRBJ2-3; 12 nucleotides line up with TRBD2. V was pared by 4 bases and J by 6 bases, with 5 bases of the junction left unmatched. Germline values: CDR1 PRHDT, CDR2 FYEKMQ (reference sequence). The CDR3 totals 15 residues. The CDR3 sequence: CASSSRLAGVDTQYF. CDR3 nucleotides: TGTGCCAGCAGCTCCCGACTAGCGGGAGTGGATACGCAGTATTTT.

The J gene is TRBJ1-3, the V gene TRBV5-1; 8 bases align to TRBD1. The CDR3 sequence is 14 residues long. J lost 6 bases, V lost 3 bases, and 5 bases had no gene match. From germline, CDR1 is SGHRS and CDR2 YFSETQ. The CDR3 region is CASSSWTGINTIYF. DNA of the CDR3: TGCGCCAGCAGCTCATGGACAGGGATAAACACCATATATTTT.

The V call is TRBV18, the J call TRBJ1-2, with TRBD1 matching over 12 bases. The CDR3 length is 16 residues. CDR1 is KGHSH, CDR2 LQKENI, per germline. V shed 0 bases and J 8 bases; nucleotides not matched to a gene: 7. In DNA, the CDR3 is TGTGCCAGCTCACCACCGGGACAGGGGGCTTTGTCGGGCTACACCTTC. It encodes CASSPPGQGALSGYTF. The whole variable domain, remainder taken from reference TRBV18 and TRBJ1-2, is NAGVMQNPRHLVRRRGQEARLRCSPMKGHSHVYWYRQLPEEGLKFMVYLQKENIIDESGMPKERFSAEFPKEGPSILRIQQVVRGDSAAYFCASSPPGQGALSGYTFGSGTRLTVV.

CDR3 residues: CAWSGDRGNQPQHF. The CDR3 nucleotides read TGTGCCTGGAGCGGGGACAGGGGGAATCAGCCCCAGCATTTT. The rearrangement uses TRBV30 and TRBJ1-5, with 11 bases identical to TRBD1. The CDR3 is 14 residues long. CDR1 and CDR2 (germline): GTSNPN, SVGIG (reference sequence). J gave up 4 bases and V 3 bases, and 2 bases lay outside the gene matches.

The chain combines TRBV29-1 with TRBJ2-1; 14 bases fit TRBD2. Germline values: CDR1 SQVTM, CDR2 ANQGSEA. The CDR3 length is 19 residues. After removal of 0 bases from V and 9 bases from J, the junction contained 16 bases not matched to a gene. The CDR3 loop reads CSVEDLGTSGRGGRSEQFF. CDR3 in DNA: TGCAGCGTTGAAGATCTGGGGACTAGCGGGAGAGGGGGGCGGAGTGAGCAGTTCTTC.

The rearrangement uses TRBV5-8 and TRBJ1-1; tentative D call: TRBD1 (5 bases). The CDR3 has 15 amino acids. The germline gives CDR1 SGHTS, CDR2 YDEGEE. The germline V and J ends were trimmed by 0 bases and 2 bases, with 11 bases remaining between them. The CDR3 spells CASSLGDRANTEAFF. The CDR3 DNA is TGTGCCAGCAGCTTGGGAGACAGAGCTAACACTGAAGCTTTCTTT. The whole variable domain, filled in from reference TRBV5-8 and TRBJ1-1, reads EAGVTQSPTHLIKTRGQQATLRCSPISGHTSVYWYQQALGLGLQFLLWYDEGEERNRGNFPPRFSGRQFPNYSSELNVNALELEDSALYLCASSLGDRANTEAFFGQGTRLTVV.

J is TRBJ2-1 and V is TRBV4-3; 13 positions agree with TRBD2. The CDR3 has 18 residues. V lost 2 bases and J lost 8; bases outside the gene matches: 12. Germline V gene sequence: CDR1 LGHNA, CDR2 YSLEER. The CDR3 reads CASSQFGLAGAIGDEQFF. The DNA of the CDR3 is TGCGCCAGCAGCCAATTTGGACTAGCGGGAGCTATAGGGGATGAGCAGTTCTTC.

This chain uses TRBV19 with TRBJ2-5; tentative D call: TRBD1 (5 bases). V gave up 3 bases and J gave up 1 base, with 12 bases separating them. CDR3 length: 15 residues. CDR1 and CDR2 from the germline V gene are LNHDA and SQIVND (reference sequence). The DNA for the CDR3 is TGTGCCAGTAGTATGGGGCAGGCCAGCCAAGAGACCCAGTACTTC. Protein: CASSMGQASQETQYF.

The chain recombines TRBV5-1 with TRBJ2-3; 7 positions match TRBD2. Germline V gives CDR1 SGHRS, CDR2 YFSETQ. The V segment lost 6 bases and the J segment 3 bases; nucleotides outside the gene matches: 7. This CDR3 is 14 amino acids long. The DNA of the CDR3 is TGCGCCAGCACCCCTGGGGGGGGAACAGATACGCAGTATTTT. Translation: CASTPGGGTDTQYF.

The chain links TRBV11-2 to TRBJ1-1; D might be TRBD1 (5 bases). V was cut by 1 base and J by 5 bases, with 14 bases left in between. Germline CDR1 is SGHAT and CDR2 is FQNNGV. The CDR3 has 15 residues. The CDR3 is CASSLAGQGLTEAFF. The CDR3 coding sequence is TGTGCCAGCAGCTTAGCCGGGCAGGGTTTAACTGAAGCTTTCTTT. Combining the CDR3 with reference TRBV11-2 and TRBJ1-1 gives the whole variable domain EAGVAQSPRYKIIEKRQSVAFWCNPISGHATLYWYQQILGQGPKLLIQFQNNGVVDDSQLPKDRFSAERLKGVDSTLKIQPAKLEDSAVYLCASSLAGQGLTEAFFGQGTRLTVV.

This clone was seen just once. The chain uses TRBV7-6 and TRBJ2-2; D is unclear. Trimming took off 4 bases at V and 6 bases at J, with 6 bases between the two ends. Looked up from germline, CDR1 is SGHVS and CDR2 is FNYEAQ. The CDR3 consists of 12 residues. This CDR3 reads CASSSLSGELFF. The CDR3, as DNA: TGTGCCAGCAGCTCTTTATCCGGGGAGCTGTTTTTT.

V gene TRBV27 combines with J gene TRBJ2-7; 7 positions match TRBD1. The ends lost 6 bases at V and 6 bases at J; junction bases unmatched: 20. This CDR3 spans 17 amino acids. CDR1 is MNHEY, CDR2 SMNVEV, per germline (reference sequence). CDR3 loop: CASSKTREKGAFSEQYF. CDR3 nucleotide sequence: TGTGCCAGCAGCAAAACGAGGGAGAAGGGGGCGTTTAGCGAGCAGTACTTC.

The chain recombines TRBV5-6 with TRBJ2-5; 8 bases are shared with TRBD1. The junction had 3 bases not matched to a gene; V was cut back by 0 bases and J by 5 bases. Germline CDR1 reads SGHDT; CDR2 reads YYEEEE. This CDR3 has 14 residues. This chain's CDR3 is CASSLGQGAETQYF. The DNA of the CDR3 is TGTGCCAGCAGCTTGGGGCAGGGGGCCGAGACCCAGTACTTC.

The chain uses TRBV11-2 and TRBJ1-1; D is ambiguous. Germline loops: CDR1 SGHAT, CDR2 FQNNGV. The CDR3 extends over 11 amino acids. Trimming stripped 5 bases from V and 4 bases from J, with 5 bases between. CDR3 protein: CASSPGTEAFF. CDR3 nucleotide sequence: TGTGCCAGCAGCCCCGGCACTGAAGCTTTCTTT.

V and J are TRBV6-1 and TRBJ1-4; TRBD1 might be the D (6 bases). The CDR3 runs 15 residues. The germline gives CDR1 MNHNS, CDR2 SASEGT. Between the trimmed V and J ends, which lost 4 bases and 7 bases, there was a span of 16 bases. The CDR3 sequence: CASSATGTKIEKLFF. The CDR3 bases are TGTGCCAGCAGTGCAACAGGGACTAAGATTGAAAAACTGTTTTTT.

V usage is TRBV7-6 and J usage is TRBJ1-1; 7 nucleotides align to TRBD1. V gave up 11 bases and J gave up 1 base; unmatched junction bases: 4. The germline gives CDR1 SGHVS, CDR2 FNYEAQ. The CDR3 has 12 residues. The CDR3 is CAVGGGNTEAFF. The CDR3 DNA reads as TGTGCCGTAGGGGGCGGGAACACTGAAGCTTTCTTT.

This clone was observed a handful of times. This chain connects TRBV7-9 to TRBJ2-7, with D perhaps TRBD2 (5 bases). Germline CDR1 SEHNR, CDR2 FQNEAQ (reference sequence). This CDR3 spans 13 amino acids. Trimming left V 5 bases short and J 4 bases short, with 12 bases between. The CDR3 loop reads CASSPGLWYEQYF. The CDR3 coding sequence is TGTGCCAGCAGCCCAGGACTGTGGTACGAGCAGTACTTC.

This clone came up a few times. The chain combines TRBV6-6 with TRBJ1-2, with D possibly TRBD1 on 6 matching bases. Trimming left V 2 bases short and J 4 bases short, with 14 bases between. The germline V gene has CDR1 MNHNY and CDR2 SVGAGI (reference sequence). The CDR3 is 15 amino acids. CDR3 region: CASSYPPMDSYGYTF. The CDR3, as DNA: TGTGCCAGCAGTTACCCGCCGATGGACAGCTATGGCTACACCTTC.

The rearrangement uses TRBV19 and TRBJ1-6; D call uncertain. The length of the CDR3 is 15 residues. V was trimmed by 6 bases and J by 5 bases, leaving 14 bases between them. Germline-derived CDR1 and CDR2 are LNHDA and SQIVND (reference sequence). CDR3 loop: CASRPNSNHNSPLHF. The CDR3 DNA follows: TGTGCCAGTAGGCCTAACAGTAATCATAATTCACCCCTCCACTTT.

V is TRBV21-1 and J is TRBJ2-3; the D call TRBD2 from the table was never checked on the DNA. TRBV21-1 has pseudogene status. This CDR3 contains 17 residues. The CDR3 coding sequence is TGTGCCCGGGAGATTAGAGCGGGTGGGCCTAGCACAGATACGCAGTATTTT. This codes for CAREIRAGGPSTDTQYF.

The V call is TRBV27, the J call TRBJ1-2; D ambiguous. The CDR3 extends over 16 amino acids. Trimming pared 6 bases from V and 2 bases from J, leaving 19 bases between. CDR1 is MNHEY, CDR2 SMNVEV, per germline (reference sequence). CDR3 nucleotide sequence: TGTGCCAGCAGCCCCGGCGGGGTGGCATGGAACTATGGCTACACCTTC. This sequence encodes CASSPGGVAWNYGYTF.

The V gene is TRBV21-1, the J gene TRBJ2-3; the table's D call TRBD2 went unverified against the DNA. TRBV21-1 counts as a pseudogene. The CDR3 is made up of 17 amino acids. The CDR3 sequence is CASSKGASGSGTDTQYF. DNA of the CDR3: TGTGCCAGCAGCAAGGGGGCTAGCGGGAGTGGTACAGATACGCAGTATTTT.

The chain combines TRBV27 with TRBJ1-5, with TRBD1 matching over 9 bases. V gave up 2 bases and J gave up 2 bases; unmatched junction bases: 13. The germline gives CDR1 MNHEY, CDR2 SMNVEV (reference sequence). The CDR3 runs to 19 residues. The CDR3, as DNA: TGTGCCAGCAGTTTAACAACAGGGGGCGCGGATTACGGCAATCAGCCCCAGCATTTT. Translated: CASSLTTGGADYGNQPQHF.

This rearrangement joins TRBV2 to TRBJ1-5; a weak D match, TRBD1 (5 bases). The CDR3 covers 14 residues. Germline CDR1 SNHLY, CDR2 FYNNEI. V was pared by 6 bases and J by 0 bases, with 9 bases between. The CDR3 loop is CASRDILSNQPQHF. CDR3 nucleotides: TGTGCCAGCAGGGACATCCTTAGCAATCAGCCCCAGCATTTT.

The chain carries TRBV19 and TRBJ2-7; the D gene is possibly TRBD1 (6 bases). Looked up from germline, CDR1 is LNHDA and CDR2 is SQIVND (reference sequence). This CDR3 comprises 14 residues. Trimming shortened V by 8 bases and J by 6 bases, and 20 bases separated the two germline ends. The CDR3, as DNA: TGTGCCAGTGCGACCGAACACAGGGTCCGCGAGCAGTACTTC. Translated: CASATEHRVREQYF.

The chain has TRBV7-2 and TRBJ2-5; possible D gene TRBD1, 5 bases. Germline V gives CDR1 SGHTA, CDR2 FQGNSA. CDR3 length: 12 amino acids. V lost 0 bases to trimming and J lost 10 bases, with 9 bases between them. Here the CDR3 DNA reads TGTGCCAGCAGCTTAGCCGGCCAGGGCCAGTACTTC. This encodes CASSLAGQGQYF.

The chain has TRBV10-2 and TRBJ2-5, with a possible D match to TRBD2 (5 bases). Germline CDR1 is WSHSY and CDR2 is SAAADI. The CDR3 extends over 12 amino acids. V lost 6 bases and J lost 2, with 7 bases in between. The DNA for the CDR3 is TGCGCCAGCAGGGACTCACAAGAGACCCAGTACTTC. The encoded protein is CASRDSQETQYF.

V and J are TRBV10-3 and TRBJ1-1; TRBD1 agrees at 10 bases. Germline CDR1 and CDR2: ENHRY and SYGVKD. With V trimmed by 6 bases and J by 11 bases, 15 bases remained unmatched. The CDR3 has 15 amino acids. The CDR3 loop reads CAIREGTGESRAAFF. The DNA for the CDR3 is TGTGCCATCAGAGAAGGGACAGGGGAAAGTAGGGCGGCTTTCTTT.

The chain joins TRBV27 to TRBJ1-6, with D unclear. V gave up 2 bases and J gave up 5 bases, with 13 bases separating them. The length of the CDR3 is 16 residues. CDR1 is MNHEY, CDR2 SMNVEV, per germline (reference sequence). CDR3 sequence reads: CASSLKPPLHNSPLHF. In nucleotides, the CDR3 is TGTGCCAGCAGTTTAAAGCCCCCCCTACATAATTCACCCCTCCACTTT.

V gene TRBV20-1 combines with J gene TRBJ2-2; D is unresolved. V was cut by 2 bases and J by 6 bases, with 4 bases left in between. CDR3 length: 11 residues. Germline CDR1 and CDR2: DFQATT and SNEGSKA (reference sequence). The CDR3 DNA reads TGCAGTGCTAGATCTGCCGGGGAGCTGTTTTTT. Its translation is CSARSAGELFF.